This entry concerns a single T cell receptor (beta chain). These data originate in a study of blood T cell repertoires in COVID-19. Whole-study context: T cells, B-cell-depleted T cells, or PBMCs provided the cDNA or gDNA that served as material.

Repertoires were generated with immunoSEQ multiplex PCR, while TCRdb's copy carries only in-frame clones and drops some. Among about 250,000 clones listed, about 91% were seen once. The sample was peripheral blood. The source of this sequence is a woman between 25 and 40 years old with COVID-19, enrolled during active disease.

The CDR3 DNA follows: TGTGCCAGTAGACGCACAGGGGGCGAAGGGGCTGAGCAGTTCTTC. Translating it yields CASRRTGGEGAEQFF. The genes are TRBV19 and TRBJ2-1; 9 bases map to TRBD1. Germline assignment: CDR1 LNHDA and CDR2 SQIVND (reference sequence). The CDR3 totals 15 residues. V dropped 6 bases and J dropped 9; count of bases not matched to a gene: 12.